Below, 7 T cell receptor beta chains from the same sample are listed, as sequenced in a study of shared clonotypes between healthy human individuals. The assay was immunoSEQ multiplex PCR, and TCRdb's table has in-frame clones only and misses some. The sample has fewer than 1.6 million clones; 98% are singletons. Specimen: naive CD4+ T cells sorted from blood. Regarding subset: CD45RA+ positively selected. These receptors came from a man aged 25-45 years in good health.

V and J are TRBV7-2 and TRBJ2-7; no firm D call. In germline, CDR1 is SGHTA, CDR2 FQGNSA. The CDR3 totals 12 residues. Between the trimmed V and J ends, which lost 1 base and 6 bases, there was a span of 7 bases. The CDR3 DNA follows: TGTGCCAGCAGCTTAGATAGCCGCGAGCAGTACTTC. This encodes CASSLDSREQYF.

The chain uses TRBV6-5 and TRBJ2-2, with a tentative D call TRBD2 (5 bases). V lost 2 bases to trimming and J lost 8 bases, with 12 bases between them. CDR3 length: 14 amino acids. Germline lookup yields CDR1 MNHEY and CDR2 SVGAGI. CDR3 in DNA: TGTGCCAGCAGTTACAGAGGGCTTTCGGGGGAGCTGTTTTTT. This encodes CASSYRGLSGELFF.

The gene calls are TRBV9 and TRBJ1-5, with D hard to call. This CDR3 contains 14 residues. Trimming cost V 0 bases and J 7 bases, with 11 bases left between them. CDR1 is SGDLS, CDR2 YYNGEE, per germline. The CDR3 DNA follows: TGTGCCAGCAGCGTAGATCCGGGAATCCAGCCCCAGCATTTT. It is translated as CASSVDPGIQPQHF.

This rearrangement joins TRBV6-5 to TRBJ2-7; D possibly corresponds to TRBD2 (6 bases). The V end was cut by 5 bases, the J end by 3 bases, with 11 bases between. The CDR3 length is 13 residues. Germline CDR1 is MNHEY and CDR2 is SVGAGI. CDR3 protein: CASSGGTFYEQYF. CDR3 nucleotides: TGTGCCAGCAGTGGCGGGACCTTCTACGAGCAGTACTTC.

The chain combines TRBV10-1 with TRBJ1-5; D call uncertain. CDR3 size: 13 residues. The germline V gene has CDR1 WNHNN and CDR2 SYGVQD (reference sequence). The germline V and J ends were trimmed by 6 bases and 5 bases, with 11 bases remaining between them. The CDR3: CASSQGRDQPQHF. The CDR3 coding sequence is TGCGCCAGCAGCCAAGGACGGGATCAGCCCCAGCATTTT.

This sequence joins TRBV28 and TRBJ1-5; 7 nucleotides line up with TRBD1. Trimming took 6 bases from V and 5 from J; bases not matched to a gene: 19. CDR1 is MDHEN, CDR2 SYDVKM, per germline. The CDR3 spans 18 residues. The CDR3: CASRVGEAGGRLDQPQHF. The DNA for the CDR3 is TGTGCCAGCAGAGTGGGGGAGGCAGGGGGAAGATTGGATCAGCCCCAGCATTTT.

The V and J genes are TRBV11-3 and TRBJ2-3, with 9 bases that match TRBD2. This CDR3 comprises 15 residues. Trimming at V came to 3 bases and at J to 8 bases, leaving 9 bases not matched to a gene. Germline CDR1 is SGHNT and CDR2 is YENEEA. The CDR3 DNA sequence: TGTGCCAGCAGCTTGCCTAGCGGGACCCGGGGTACGCAGTATTTT. Translation: CASSLPSGTRGTQYF.